The next 7 T cell receptor beta chains were all read from a single sample in a study of technical replicates of blood from several donors. Profiled with immunoSEQ multiplex PCR; TCRdb holds only in-frame clones, not every one. The sample records approximately 89,000 clones, about 94% being singletons. Sequencing was performed on T cells isolated from PBMCs. Receptors were obtained from a human donor in good health.

The count of this clone is one. This chain uses TRBV6-5 with TRBJ2-3; 7 positions match TRBD1. Germline-derived CDR1 and CDR2 are MNHEY and SVGAGI. V lost 6 bases and J lost 4; bases outside the gene matches: 7. CDR3 length: 14 residues. This chain's CDR3 is CASSGPGTADTQYF. CDR3 coding DNA: TGTGCCAGCAGCGGCCCCGGGACAGCAGATACGCAGTATTTT.

This chain joins TRBV19 and TRBJ1-2, with 10 bases identical to TRBD1. The trim removed 6 bases at V and 4 bases at J, leaving 8 bases unmatched. The CDR3 sequence is 15 residues long. Germline CDR1 is LNHDA and CDR2 is SQIVND (reference sequence). DNA for the CDR3: TGTGCCAGTAGGACAGGGGACAGGGGAGGCTATGGCTACACCTTC. Translating it yields CASRTGDRGGYGYTF. The variable domain in full, completed from reference TRBV19 and TRBJ1-2, reads DGGITQSPKYLFRKEGQNVTLSCEQNLNHDAMYWYRQDPGQGLRLIYYSQIVNDFQKGDIAEGYSVSREKKESFPLTVTSAQKNPTAFYLCASRTGDRGGYGYTFGSGTRLTVV.

In nucleotides, the CDR3 is TGTGCCAGCAGCGATGCATTAGCGGGAGGACCTTATGAGCAGTTCTTC. Its translation: CASSDALAGGPYEQFF. The chain couples TRBV9 to TRBJ2-1; 10 bases align to TRBD2. V lost 3 bases and J lost 8; bases outside the gene matches: 11. The CDR3 extends over 16 amino acids. Looked up from germline, CDR1 is SGDLS and CDR2 is YYNGEE. The full variable domain, its missing parts supplied by reference TRBV9 and TRBJ2-1, is DSGVTQTPKHLITATGQRVTLRCSPRSGDLSVYWYQQSLDQGLQFLIQYYNGEERAKGNILERFSAQQFPDLHSELNLSSLELGDSALYFCASSDALAGGPYEQFFGPGTRLTVL.

This chain links TRBV28 with TRBJ2-1; perhaps TRBD1 as D (6 bases). This CDR3 contains 13 residues. CDR1 is MDHEN, CDR2 SYDVKM, per germline. V lost 6 bases, J lost 1 base, and 7 bases lay in between. The DNA for the CDR3 is TGTGCCAGCAGGGGACAATCCTACAATGAGCAGTTCTTC. This sequence encodes CASRGQSYNEQFF.

Here the CDR3 reads CASSPEGRNEKLFF. The CDR3 region has the DNA TGTGCCAGCAGTCCTGAGGGGAGGAATGAAAAACTGTTTTTT. This chain links TRBV9 with TRBJ1-4; possible D gene TRBD1, 5 bases. Trimming stripped 5 bases from V and 5 bases from J, with 13 bases between. Germline V gene lookup returns CDR1 SGDLS and CDR2 YYNGEE. The length of the CDR3 is 14 residues.

The CDR3 reads CASSLGQQETQYF. CDR3 nucleotides: TGTGCCAGCAGCTTAGGACAGCAAGAGACCCAGTACTTC. The chain combines TRBV5-5 with TRBJ2-5; tentatively, D is TRBD1 (6 bases). The ends were cut back, 2 bases at V and 2 bases at J, with 7 bases in the middle. Germline V gene sequence: CDR1 SGHKS, CDR2 YYEKEE (reference sequence). The CDR3 loop spans 13 amino acids. The full variable domain, in which reference TRBV5-5 and TRBJ2-5 provide the parts outside the CDR3, is DAGVTQSPTHLIKTRGQQVTLRCSPISGHKSVSWYQQVLGQGPQFIFQYYEKEERGRGNFPDRFSARQFPNYSSELNVNALLLGDSALYLCASSLGQQETQYFGPGTRLLVL.

This clone was detected once. V gene TRBV7-3 combines with J gene TRBJ1-1; D not certain. Trimming left V 0 bases short and J 1 base short, with 3 bases between. The germline V gene has CDR1 SGHTA and CDR2 FQGTGA. CDR3 size: 13 residues. CDR3 bases: TGTGCCAGCAGCTTAACCGGGAACACTGAAGCTTTCTTT. It translates to CASSLTGNTEAFF.